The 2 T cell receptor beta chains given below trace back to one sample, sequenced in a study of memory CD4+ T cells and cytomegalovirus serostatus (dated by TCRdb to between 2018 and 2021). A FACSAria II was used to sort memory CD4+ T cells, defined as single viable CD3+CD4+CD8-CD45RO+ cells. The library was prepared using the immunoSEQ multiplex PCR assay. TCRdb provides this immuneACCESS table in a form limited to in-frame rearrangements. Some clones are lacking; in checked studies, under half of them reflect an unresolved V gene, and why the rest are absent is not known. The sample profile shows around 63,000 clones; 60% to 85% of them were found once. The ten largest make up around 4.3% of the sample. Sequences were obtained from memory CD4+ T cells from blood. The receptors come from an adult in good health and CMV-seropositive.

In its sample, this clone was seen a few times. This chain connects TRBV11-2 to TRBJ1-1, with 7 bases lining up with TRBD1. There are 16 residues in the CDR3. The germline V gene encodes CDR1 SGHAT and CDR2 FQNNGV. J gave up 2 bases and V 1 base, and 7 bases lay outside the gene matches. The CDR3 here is CASSLGTGVPNTEAFF. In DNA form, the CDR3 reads TGTGCCAGCAGCTTAGGCACAGGGGTCCCCAACACTGAAGCTTTCTTT.

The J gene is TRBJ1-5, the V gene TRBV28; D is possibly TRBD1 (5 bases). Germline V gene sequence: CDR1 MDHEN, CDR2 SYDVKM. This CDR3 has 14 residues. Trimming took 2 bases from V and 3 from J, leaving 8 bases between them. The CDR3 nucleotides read TGTGCCAGCAGTTTAGGGGGATCCAATCAGCCCCAGCATTTT. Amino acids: CASSLGGSNQPQHF.